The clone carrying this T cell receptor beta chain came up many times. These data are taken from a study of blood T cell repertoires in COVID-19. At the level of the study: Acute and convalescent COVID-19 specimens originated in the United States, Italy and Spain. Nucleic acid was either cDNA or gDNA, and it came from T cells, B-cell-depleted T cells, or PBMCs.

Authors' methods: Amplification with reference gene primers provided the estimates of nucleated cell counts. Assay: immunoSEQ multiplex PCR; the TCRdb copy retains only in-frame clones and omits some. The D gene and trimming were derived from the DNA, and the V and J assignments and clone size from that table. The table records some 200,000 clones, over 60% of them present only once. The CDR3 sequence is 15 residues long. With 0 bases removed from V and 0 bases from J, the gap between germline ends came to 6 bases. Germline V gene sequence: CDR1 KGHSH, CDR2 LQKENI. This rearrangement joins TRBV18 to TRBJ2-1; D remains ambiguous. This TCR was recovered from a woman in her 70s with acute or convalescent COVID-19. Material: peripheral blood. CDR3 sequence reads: CASSPPAPSYNEQFF. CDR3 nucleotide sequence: TGTGCCAGCTCACCACCGGCACCCTCCTACAATGAGCAGTTCTTC.